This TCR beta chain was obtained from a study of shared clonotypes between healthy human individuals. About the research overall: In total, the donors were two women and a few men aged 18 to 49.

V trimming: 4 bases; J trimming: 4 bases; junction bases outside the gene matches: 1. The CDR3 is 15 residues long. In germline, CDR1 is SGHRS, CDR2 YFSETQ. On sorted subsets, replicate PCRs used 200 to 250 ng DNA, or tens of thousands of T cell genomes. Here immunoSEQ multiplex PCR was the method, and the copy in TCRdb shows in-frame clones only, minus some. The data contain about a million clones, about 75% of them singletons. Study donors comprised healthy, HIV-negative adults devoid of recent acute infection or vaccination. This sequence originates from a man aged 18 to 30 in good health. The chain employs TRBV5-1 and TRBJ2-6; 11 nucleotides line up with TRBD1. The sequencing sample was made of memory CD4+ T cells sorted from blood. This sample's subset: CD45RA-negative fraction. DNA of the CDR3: TGCGCCAGCAGCGGACAGGGGGCCGGGGCCAACGTCCTGACTTTC. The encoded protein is CASSGQGAGANVLTF.